This is a list of T cell receptor beta chains from one sample in a study of T cell therapy after organ transplantation. Sequenced by immunoSEQ multiplex PCR; TCRdb stores in-frame clones only, minus some. The sample includes 15,000 to 20,000 clones, around 82% of them seen just once. No antigens are known for them. The sample consisted of CD8+ T cells from blood, taken after autologous CMV-specific T cell therapy. The receptors were sampled from a human patient who had received a solid organ transplant and had CMV disease. The graft donor may have contributed some T cells. Each CDR3 is given without its conserved first and last residue. Some rows have no size entry. The others give once, few or many, or a class for an expanded clone.

clone size: NA; J gene: TRBJ2-3; V gene: TRBV10-3; CDR3 protein: AINGAFVTDTQY
clone size: NA; J gene: TRBJ1-1; V gene: TRBV27; CDR3 protein: ATSWVRGTEAF
clone size: NA; J gene: TRBJ2-2; V gene: TRBV19; CDR3 protein: ASTGGNTGELF
clone size: NA; J gene: TRBJ1-5; V gene: TRBV6-1; CDR3 protein: ASRWTGEAQPQH
clone size: NA; J gene: TRBJ2-3; V gene: TRBV11-2; CDR3 protein: ASSPTSGGRADTQY
clone size: NA; J gene: TRBJ2-1; V gene: TRBV2; CDR3 protein: ASPVGTGLAYNEQF
clone size: NA; J gene: TRBJ1-3; V gene: TRBV5-1; CDR3 protein: ASSSTGTGGNTIY
clone size: NA; J gene: TRBJ2-7; V gene: TRBV4-2; CDR3 protein: ASSHVDSRPYEQY
clone size: few; J gene: TRBJ2-5; V gene: TRBV9; CDR3 protein: ASSVSGSETQY
clone size: NA; J gene: TRBJ2-7; V gene: TRBV5-6; CDR3 protein: ASSLGLGAYEQY
clone size: NA; J gene: TRBJ1-1; V gene: TRBV6-5; CDR3 protein: ASSLGTATEAF
clone size: NA; J gene: TRBJ2-1; V gene: TRBV27; CDR3 protein: ASSPQGVFYEQF
clone size: NA; J gene: TRBJ2-1; V gene: TRBV6-6; CDR3 protein: ASSFAPGLIF
clone size: NA; J gene: TRBJ2-7; V gene: TRBV6-4; CDR3 protein: ASSEGPFGYEQY
clone size: NA; J gene: TRBJ2-7; V gene: TRBV7-9; CDR3 protein: ASSPPGSTLSHEQY
clone size: NA; J gene: TRBJ2-7; V gene: TRBV15; CDR3 protein: ATSRDRSSYEQY
clone size: once; J gene: TRBJ2-1; V gene: TRBV7-8; CDR3 protein: ASSLDQAYEQF
clone size: NA; J gene: TRBJ2-5; V gene: TRBV19; CDR3 protein: ASSTGWGPQETQY
clone size: NA; J gene: TRBJ2-7; V gene: TRBV19; CDR3 protein: ASSIGGQGTHEQY
clone size: NA; J gene: TRBJ1-2; V gene: TRBV6-5; CDR3 protein: ASSYRGLAGYT
clone size: NA; J gene: TRBJ2-1; V gene: TRBV11-1; CDR3 protein: ASSLFQGLYNEQF
clone size: NA; J gene: TRBJ1-5; V gene: TRBV5-8; CDR3 protein: ASSFQGYSNQPQH
clone size: NA; J gene: TRBJ2-7; V gene: TRBV4-1; CDR3 protein: ASSQVGQGRNEQY
clone size: NA; J gene: TRBJ2-7; V gene: TRBV29-1; CDR3 protein: SVELDSPGQY
clone size: NA; J gene: TRBJ2-6; V gene: TRBV4-1; CDR3 protein: ASSQNRDRFLSGANVLT
clone size: NA; J gene: TRBJ2-7; V gene: TRBV11-2; CDR3 protein: ASSPPHDRPFSYEQY
clone size: NA; J gene: TRBJ2-1; V gene: TRBV7-8; CDR3 protein: ASSLVQVRGYNEQF
clone size: NA; J gene: TRBJ2-3; V gene: TRBV6-1; CDR3 protein: ASSEAKLHTDTQY
clone size: NA; J gene: TRBJ2-7; V gene: TRBV2; CDR3 protein: ASSDYEQY
clone size: NA; J gene: TRBJ2-7; V gene: TRBV20-1; CDR3 protein: SALDGPWGY
clone size: NA; J gene: TRBJ2-1; V gene: TRBV7-9; CDR3 protein: ASSVLQGVRMDEQF
clone size: NA; J gene: TRBJ2-7; V gene: TRBV6-6; CDR3 protein: ASSLGPSGQGEQY
clone size: few; J gene: TRBJ2-7; V gene: TRBV10-3; CDR3 protein: ATQWGAEQY
clone size: once; J gene: TRBJ2-7; V gene: TRBV29-1; CDR3 protein: SVVGGREEQY
clone size: once; J gene: TRBJ2-1; V gene: TRBV10-3; CDR3 protein: AISESTTSGRSYNEQF
clone size: NA; J gene: TRBJ1-2; V gene: TRBV5-1; CDR3 protein: ASSLGQPDYGYT